A single sample gave rise to the 22 T cell receptor beta chains below, sequenced in a study of Ad26.COV2.S vaccination and SARS-CoV-2 variants. Libraries were prepared by immunoSEQ multiplex PCR; TCRdb keeps only in-frame clonotypes and omits some of them. In the table there are over 90,000 clones, around 80% of which are singletons. The sample was peripheral blood, taken after recovery from COVID-19. Receptors originate from a human donor who had recovered from COVID-19.

Worth noting for this clone: Mismatch with germline at one junction end may stem from a read error. The gene calls are TRBV12-3 or TRBV12-4 and TRBJ2-1; TRBD2 might be the D (6 bases). This CDR3 spans 12 amino acids. The CDR3 DNA sequence: TGTGCCAGCAGTTTACGGAGGGGTCCTGGGGTCTTC. Translation gives CASSLRRGPGVF.

This chain connects TRBV5-1 to TRBJ2-1; no firm D call. Looked up from germline, CDR1 is SGHRS and CDR2 is YFSETQ. The CDR3 is made up of 14 amino acids. The V gene lost 0 bases and the J gene lost 5 bases, with 9 bases spanning the gap. Here the CDR3 DNA reads TGCGCCAGCAGCTTGGATGTCAGCAACAATGAGCAGTTCTTC. As protein: CASSLDVSNNEQFF.

In the case of this clone: The junction and the germline gene differ at one end; a read error may be behind it. The CDR3 DNA reads TGCAGTGCTGAAGCGGGGGGGCCAATCATCTTC. Protein product: CSAEAGGPIIF. The V call is TRBV20-1, the J call TRBJ2-1, with 10 bases that match TRBD2. In germline, CDR1 is DFQATT, CDR2 SNEGSKA (reference sequence). The CDR3 runs to 11 residues.

A single count supports this clone. The chain combines TRBV3-1 (or the pseudogene TRBV3-2) with TRBJ1-1; D call uncertain. V lost 9 bases and J 8 bases, leaving 13 bases between the germline ends. CDR1 and CDR2 from the germline V gene are LGHDT and YNNKEL (reference sequence). CDR3 length: 11 residues. CDR3 sequence reads: CASRLDAEAFF. CDR3 nucleotides: TGTGCCAGTCGCCTCGACGCCGAAGCTTTCTTT.

This clone has just a few counts. The rearrangement joins TRBV5-1 to TRBJ2-7; D not resolved. V dropped 5 bases and J dropped 1 base, with 10 bases sitting between them. This CDR3 spans 13 amino acids. Germline V gene data show CDR1 as SGHRS and CDR2 as YFSETQ. The CDR3 here is CASRRTVSYEQYF. The CDR3 DNA follows: TGCGCCAGCAGAAGGACCGTTTCCTACGAGCAGTACTTC.

The chain recombines TRBV12-3 or TRBV12-4 with TRBJ2-3, with D hard to call. There are 11 residues in the CDR3. Trimming cost V 6 bases and J 4 bases, with 5 bases left between them. CDR3: CASSSPDTQYF. The CDR3 region has the DNA TGTGCCAGCAGCAGTCCAGATACGCAGTATTTT.

The chain employs TRBV19 and TRBJ2-4; TRBD2 matches at 9 bases. The CDR3 spans 16 residues. Germline V CDR1 and CDR2: LNHDA, SQIVND (reference sequence). The ends lost 6 bases at V and 9 bases at J; junction bases unmatched: 15. The CDR3 protein is CASRLLAGDKRSIQYF. CDR3 DNA: TGTGCCAGTAGATTATTAGCGGGGGACAAGAGGTCCATTCAGTACTTC.

This chain connects TRBV9 to TRBJ2-2; the match to TRBD1 covers 7 bases. Germline CDR1 reads SGDLS; CDR2 reads YYNGEE. The CDR3 length is 16 residues. J was trimmed by 5 bases and V by 3 bases; bases with no gene match: 10. CDR3 loop: CASSATSTGKTGELFF. CDR3 coding DNA: TGTGCCAGCAGCGCGACTTCGACAGGGAAAACCGGGGAGCTGTTTTTT. Full variable domain (missing parts from reference TRBV9 and TRBJ2-2): DSGVTQTPKHLITATGQRVTLRCSPRSGDLSVYWYQQSLDQGLQFLIQYYNGEERAKGNILERFSAQQFPDLHSELNLSSLELGDSALYFCASSATSTGKTGELFFGEGSRLTVL.

The gene calls are TRBV9 and TRBJ2-1; TRBD1 is a possible D gene (6 bases). CDR1 is SGDLS, CDR2 YYNGEE, per germline. V shed 3 bases and J shed 4 bases, with 11 bases lying between them. The CDR3 consists of 14 residues. The CDR3 protein is CASSAGDRYNEQFF. CDR3 coding DNA: TGTGCCAGCAGCGCAGGGGATAGGTACAATGAGCAGTTCTTC.

This clone is a singleton in its sample. This chain connects TRBV10-1 to TRBJ2-3, with 11 bases aligning to TRBD2. In germline, CDR1 is WNHNN, CDR2 SYGVQD (reference sequence). The trim removed 3 bases at V and 5 bases at J, leaving 7 bases unmatched. The CDR3 is 16 residues long. CDR3 amino acids: CASSDGSGGARDTQYF. CDR3 sequence (DNA): TGCGCCAGCAGTGATGGTAGCGGGGGGGCCAGAGATACGCAGTATTTT.

The chain uses TRBV27 and TRBJ1-6, with a weak D call TRBD1 (5 bases). CDR1 is MNHEY, CDR2 SMNVEV, per germline (reference sequence). The CDR3 is 14 amino acids. Trimming stripped 4 bases from V and 11 bases from J, with 15 bases between. CDR3 DNA sequence: TGTGCCAGCAGTTCCGGACAACAGAATGCACCCCTCCACTTT. This sequence encodes CASSSGQQNAPLHF.

The chain links TRBV13 to TRBJ2-1, with unresolved D. Germline V gene lookup returns CDR1 PRHDT and CDR2 FYEKMQ (reference sequence). With 1 base removed from V and 5 bases from J, the gap between germline ends came to 9 bases. CDR3 length: 14 residues. As DNA, the CDR3 is TGTGCCAGCAGCTTAGTTTTGATAAACAATGAGCAGTTCTTC. Amino acids: CASSLVLINNEQFF.

This chain uses TRBV11-2 with TRBJ2-1, with D possibly being TRBD2 (6 bases). The CDR3 has 17 amino acids. The V and J ends lost 5 bases and 10 bases respectively, with 27 bases between them. CDR1 SGHAT and CDR2 FQNNGV come from the germline V gene. DNA of the CDR3: TGTGCCAGCAGCCCCGCGGGCAGGTCGGGACTCCCTAAGGAGCAGTTCTTC. Its protein is CASSPAGRSGLPKEQFF.

This clone was seen only a few times. The genes are TRBV5-1 and TRBJ1-1; D perhaps matches TRBD1 (6 bases). V was trimmed by 1 base and J by 3 bases, leaving 13 bases between them. This CDR3 has 15 residues. In germline, CDR1 is SGHRS, CDR2 YFSETQ. The CDR3 bases are TGCGCCAGCAGCTTGAGGGCAGGGGTGTACACTGAAGCTTTCTTT. Its protein is CASSLRAGVYTEAFF.

The chain employs TRBV25-1 and TRBJ1-5; unclear D gene. CDR3 length: 14 residues. Germline V gene sequence: CDR1 MGHDK, CDR2 SYGVNS. V lost 6 bases, J lost 7 bases, and 16 bases lay in between. The CDR3: CASSPPGRTQPQHF. The DNA for the CDR3 is TGTGCCAGCAGCCCCCCAGGACGCACACAGCCCCAGCATTTT.

This sequence joins TRBV10-3 and TRBJ1-3; 12 positions agree with TRBD1. CDR1 is ENHRY and CDR2 is SYGVKD in the germline V gene. The trim removed 3 bases at V and 4 bases at J, leaving 7 bases unmatched. This CDR3 contains 17 residues. Here the CDR3 reads CAISEGWDRGQGNTIYF. DNA for the CDR3: TGTGCCATCAGTGAAGGTTGGGACAGGGGGCAAGGAAACACCATATATTTT.

This clone appeared a few times. V is TRBV9 and J is TRBJ1-2; 7 bases line up with TRBD1. Germline V gene data show CDR1 as SGDLS and CDR2 as YYNGEE. The CDR3 sequence is 18 residues long. Trimming removed 0 bases from V and 5 bases from J; junction bases left unmatched: 16. Here the CDR3 DNA reads TGTGCCAGCAGCGTAGGTTCCCGGGCCGGACAGGTCTCTTATGGCTACACCTTC. This sequence encodes CASSVGSRAGQVSYGYTF.

V and J are TRBV9 and TRBJ2-7; D unclear. The germline CDR1 and CDR2 sequences are SGDLS and YYNGEE. This CDR3 has 15 amino acids. The germline V and J ends were trimmed by 3 bases and 6 bases, with 19 bases remaining between them. For the CDR3, the DNA is TGTGCCAGCAGCGCCTCTGGAGTCACACTTTCCGAGCAGTACTTC. As protein: CASSASGVTLSEQYF.

This chain uses TRBV6-2 or TRBV6-3 with TRBJ1-6; a possible D gene is TRBD1 (5 bases). The CDR3 contains 15 residues. Germline V gives CDR1 MNHEY, CDR2 SVGEGT. Trimming pared 4 bases from V and 6 bases from J, leaving 13 bases between. The CDR3 nucleotides read TGTGCCAGCAGTTCTCCGGGACGGATTAATTCACCCCTCCACTTT. Its translation: CASSSPGRINSPLHF.

The chain combines TRBV19 with TRBJ1-1; D ambiguous. This CDR3 has 15 residues. Germline values: CDR1 LNHDA, CDR2 SQIVND (reference sequence). V was trimmed by 5 bases and J by 3 bases, leaving 16 bases between them. CDR3 protein: CASSPHVELYTEAFF. The CDR3 DNA is TGTGCCAGTAGTCCCCATGTAGAGTTATACACTGAAGCTTTCTTT.

The gene calls are TRBV23-1 and TRBJ2-7; D is unclear. TRBV23-1 is labeled an ORF, and its function is uncertain. V was cut by 1 base and J by 3 bases, with 22 bases left in between. The CDR3 totals 18 residues. The CDR3 DNA is TGCGCCAGCAGTCAATTGAGGTACCGAATATTTGGAGTCTACGAGCAGTACTTC. Amino acid sequence: CASSQLRYRIFGVYEQYF.

V is TRBV5-1 and J is TRBJ2-3, with 9 nucleotides matching TRBD1. CDR3 length: 15 amino acids. From germline, CDR1 is SGHRS and CDR2 YFSETQ. Trimming removed 6 bases from V and 4 bases from J; junction bases left unmatched: 9. In nucleotides, the CDR3 is TGCGCCAGCACCGCGGGACAGGGATACGCAGATACGCAGTATTTT. This encodes CASTAGQGYADTQYF. Full variable domain (rest looked up from reference TRBV5-1 and TRBJ2-3): KAGVTQTPRYLIKTRGQQVTLSCSPISGHRSVSWYQQTPGQGLQFLFEYFSETQRNKGNFPGRFSGRQFSNSRSEMNVSTLELGDSALYLCASTAGQGYADTQYFGPGTRLTVL.